The next 27 T cell receptor beta chains were all read from a single sample in a study of cytomegalovirus exposure and HLA in healthy donors. PCR amplification relied on 60 Vbeta primers (plus 13 Jbeta primers). Assay: immunoSEQ multiplex PCR; the TCRdb copy retains only in-frame clones and omits some. The sample records about 160,000 clones, about three quarters being singletons. Sequenced sample: PBMCs. The receptors here all came from a woman between 45 and 60 years old in good health and CMV-seropositive.

V and J are TRBV2 and TRBJ1-2; maybe TRBD1 (5 bases). The CDR3 loop spans 14 amino acids. V gave up 5 bases and J gave up 0 bases, with 10 bases separating them. CDR1 is SNHLY and CDR2 is FYNNEI in the germline V gene. This CDR3 reads CASSQGGANYGYTF. The CDR3, as DNA: TGTGCCAGCAGTCAGGGCGGAGCTAACTATGGCTACACCTTC.

This sequence joins TRBV10-3 and TRBJ2-1, with unresolved D. The V end was cut by 6 bases, the J end by 9 bases, with 9 bases between. Germline assignment: CDR1 ENHRY and CDR2 SYGVKD. The CDR3 is made up of 11 amino acids. Here the CDR3 reads CAISEPGEQFF. The CDR3, as DNA: TGTGCCATCAGCGAACCCGGTGAGCAGTTCTTC.

The chain combines TRBV19 with TRBJ1-4; D uncertain. Trimming took 3 bases from V and 0 from J, leaving 11 bases between them. This CDR3 is built from 16 residues. Per the germline V gene, CDR1 is LNHDA and CDR2 is SQIVND (reference sequence). CDR3 bases: TGTGCCAGTAGTATTTGGAGCGGGACAACTAATGAAAAACTGTTTTTT. Translated: CASSIWSGTTNEKLFF.

The rearrangement joins TRBV5-1 to TRBJ1-6, with 7 positions matching TRBD1. Per the germline V gene, CDR1 is SGHRS and CDR2 is YFSETQ. V lost 4 bases and J lost 5; bases outside the gene matches: 3. The CDR3 is made up of 14 amino acids. In DNA, the CDR3 is TGCGCCAGCAGCCTGACAGGGAATAATTCACCCCTCCACTTT. Protein product: CASSLTGNNSPLHF. The complete variable domain, with remaining parts taken from reference TRBV5-1 and TRBJ1-6, reads KAGVTQTPRYLIKTRGQQVTLSCSPISGHRSVSWYQQTPGQGLQFLFEYFSETQRNKGNFPGRFSGRQFSNSRSEMNVSTLELGDSALYLCASSLTGNNSPLHFGNGTRLTVT.

This clone is a singleton in its sample. An end of the junction differs from the germline gene, which may be a read error. This chain joins TRBV4-1 and TRBJ1-5; possible D gene TRBD1, 6 bases. The germline V gene encodes CDR1 MGHRA and CDR2 YSYEKL. This CDR3 region has 15 residues. This CDR3 reads CASSPTSRGDQLQHF. The CDR3 DNA reads as TGCGCCAGCAGCCCCACGTCCAGGGGCGATCAGCTCCAGCATTTT.

V usage is TRBV5-1 and J usage is TRBJ2-7; TRBD1 might be the D (5 bases). Germline CDR1 SGHRS, CDR2 YFSETQ. The CDR3 totals 14 residues. Trimming removed 0 bases at V and 5 bases at J, with 12 bases between. Here the CDR3 reads CASSLASQGNEQYF. The CDR3 coding sequence is TGCGCCAGCAGCTTGGCCAGTCAGGGAAACGAGCAGTACTTC. The full variable domain, its missing parts supplied by reference TRBV5-1 and TRBJ2-7, is KAGVTQTPRYLIKTRGQQVTLSCSPISGHRSVSWYQQTPGQGLQFLFEYFSETQRNKGNFPGRFSGRQFSNSRSEMNVSTLELGDSALYLCASSLASQGNEQYFGPGTRLTVT.

The chain combines TRBV7-3 with TRBJ2-2; no definite D call. V dropped 5 bases and J dropped 4 bases, with 11 bases sitting between them. CDR3 length: 14 amino acids. Germline V gene sequence: CDR1 SGHTA, CDR2 FQGTGA. The CDR3 DNA reads as TGTGCCAGCAGCCCAACAGCTGGCACCGGGGAGCTGTTTTTT. It specifies CASSPTAGTGELFF.

The chain links TRBV2 to TRBJ2-5; tentative D call: TRBD2 (7 bases). V lost 6 bases, J lost 2 bases, and 13 bases lay in between. Germline CDR1 and CDR2: SNHLY and FYNNEI. The CDR3 covers 14 residues. The DNA for the CDR3 is TGTGCCAGCAGGAGGGGGGGGGTTCAAGAGACCCAGTACTTC. It translates to CASRRGGVQETQYF.

V is TRBV7-2 and J is TRBJ2-7; D gene ambiguous. The CDR3 sequence is 12 residues long. The germline CDR1 and CDR2 sequences are SGHTA and FQGNSA. The ends were cut back, 3 bases at V and 7 bases at J, with 10 bases in the middle. CDR3 in amino acids: CASSLWSFEQYF. The CDR3 DNA sequence: TGTGCCAGCAGCTTGTGGAGTTTTGAGCAGTACTTC.

The V gene is TRBV5-1, the J gene TRBJ2-3; the match to TRBD2 covers 7 bases. Germline V gives CDR1 SGHRS, CDR2 YFSETQ. The J segment lost 2 bases and the V segment lost 3 bases, leaving 9 bases of the junction unmatched. The CDR3 covers 16 residues. The CDR3 reads CASSSGLVALTDTQYF. DNA of the CDR3: TGCGCCAGCAGCTCCGGACTAGTAGCCCTCACAGATACGCAGTATTTT.

V is TRBV27 and J is TRBJ1-4; a possible D gene is TRBD1 (6 bases). This CDR3 contains 18 residues. V shed 5 bases and J shed 4 bases, with 23 bases lying between them. Looked up from germline, CDR1 is MNHEY and CDR2 is SMNVEV (reference sequence). The CDR3, as DNA: TGTGCCAGCAGTGAAGGACTTCGGTTGGACAGACATAATGAAAAACTGTTTTTT. Encoded protein: CASSEGLRLDRHNEKLFF.

The V and J genes are TRBV18 and TRBJ1-5, with 9 nucleotides matching TRBD1. J was trimmed by 0 bases and V by 2 bases; bases with no gene match: 11. CDR3 size: 19 residues. CDR1 and CDR2 (germline): KGHSH, LQKENI. CDR3 nucleotides: TGTGCCAGCTCACCAACCGGGACAGGGAACCGTTATAGCAATCAGCCCCAGCATTTT. Its translation is CASSPTGTGNRYSNQPQHF.

The chain carries TRBV28 and TRBJ1-5, with D possibly being TRBD1 (5 bases). V was trimmed by 6 bases and J by 10 bases, leaving 28 bases between them. This CDR3 is 17 amino acids long. Looked up from germline, CDR1 is MDHEN and CDR2 is SYDVKM. CDR3 bases: TGTGCCAGCAGGGGGGGGTTTCTTTCAGGTACCACTGGACCCCAGCATTTT. Translating gives CASRGGFLSGTTGPQHF.

CDR3 nucleotide sequence: TGTGCCAGCAGTCCCCCTGGACAGGGCGGCACTGAAGCTTTCTTT. It codes for CASSPPGQGGTEAFF. The genes are TRBV27 and TRBJ1-1; 8 nucleotides agree with TRBD1. CDR3 length: 15 residues. V was pared by 5 bases and J by 4 bases, with 9 bases of the junction left unmatched. Germline loops: CDR1 MNHEY, CDR2 SMNVEV (reference sequence).

This rearrangement joins TRBV15 to TRBJ2-1; D remains ambiguous. V was cut by 0 bases and J by 0 bases, with 12 bases left in between. The CDR3 is made up of 17 amino acids. Germline values: CDR1 LNHNV, CDR2 YYDKDF (reference sequence). Written as DNA, the CDR3 is TGTGCCACCAGCAGAGATTTTGCCGAGAGCTCCTACAATGAGCAGTTCTTC. It yields the protein CATSRDFAESSYNEQFF.

The chain joins TRBV21-1 to TRBJ1-5; the table gives TRBD1 as D, unverified against the DNA. TRBV21-1 is flagged as a pseudogene. The CDR3 length is 19 residues. This CDR3 is CASSKVQDRGLGSNQPQHF. The CDR3, as DNA: TGTGCCAGCAGCAAAGTCCAGGACAGGGGGCTCGGGAGCAATCAGCCCCAGCATTTT.

Details on this clone: Different DNA sequences within this sample yield the same CDR3. This chain links TRBV7-2 with TRBJ1-3; 11 bases are a match to TRBD1. The trim removed 5 bases at V and 4 bases at J, leaving 4 bases unmatched. This CDR3 is built from 15 residues. Germline V gene sequence: CDR1 SGHTA, CDR2 FQGNSA. CDR3 loop: CASSPDRGQGNTIYF. The CDR3 DNA is TGTGCCAGCAGCCCGGACAGGGGGCAAGGAAACACCATATATTTT.

The rearrangement joins TRBV19 to TRBJ1-4; D gene unclear. Germline assignment: CDR1 LNHDA and CDR2 SQIVND (reference sequence). Trimming cost V 0 bases and J 9 bases, with 11 bases left between them. The CDR3 loop spans 14 amino acids. The CDR3 bases are TGTGCCAGTAGTATAGAGCTCAGAGGGCAAAAACTGTTTTTT. This translates into CASSIELRGQKLFF.

The chain has TRBV12-5 and TRBJ2-3; 9 nucleotides align to TRBD1. With V trimmed by 2 bases and J by 1 base, 16 bases remained unmatched. Looked up from germline, CDR1 is LGHNT and CDR2 is FRNRAP. This CDR3 is built from 20 residues. In DNA, the CDR3 is TGTGCTAGTGGTTTGATCCCGGACGGGACAGGGAAACTCCGCACAGATACGCAGTATTTT. It encodes CASGLIPDGTGKLRTDTQYF.

CDR3 bases: TGTGCCAGTAGTATGTGGACTAGCGGGGGATATATTGGGGAGCTGTTTTTT. Translation gives CASSMWTSGGYIGELFF. This chain links TRBV19 with TRBJ2-2; 13 positions match TRBD2. Germline V gene data show CDR1 as LNHDA and CDR2 as SQIVND (reference sequence). The CDR3 has 17 amino acids. The V segment lost 3 bases and the J segment 8 bases; nucleotides outside the gene matches: 9. The whole variable domain, remainder taken from reference TRBV19 and TRBJ2-2, is DGGITQSPKYLFRKEGQNVTLSCEQNLNHDAMYWYRQDPGQGLRLIYYSQIVNDFQKGDIAEGYSVSREKKESFPLTVTSAQKNPTAFYLCASSMWTSGGYIGELFFGEGSRLTVL.

The chain is built from TRBV11-2 and TRBJ1-1, with D tentatively TRBD1 (5 bases). Trimming stripped 5 bases from V and 0 bases from J, with 13 bases between. Germline-derived CDR1 and CDR2 are SGHAT and FQNNGV. The CDR3 sequence is 15 residues long. The CDR3 spells CASSPGGEMNTEAFF. The CDR3 DNA is TGTGCCAGCAGCCCGGGGGGGGAAATGAACACTGAAGCTTTCTTT.

The V call is TRBV25-1, the J call TRBJ1-5; D is unclear. V lost 8 bases and J lost 6, with 8 bases in between. Per the germline V gene, CDR1 is MGHDK and CDR2 is SYGVNS. This CDR3 is 11 amino acids long. CDR3 sequence: CASPLLQPQHF. The CDR3 nucleotides are TGTGCCAGCCCACTTCTTCAGCCCCAGCATTTT.

The chain is built from TRBV13 and TRBJ2-1; tentative D call: TRBD2 (6 bases). This CDR3 spans 12 amino acids. Germline V gene lookup returns CDR1 PRHDT and CDR2 FYEKMQ (reference sequence). V was pared by 4 bases and J by 8 bases, with 9 bases between. The DNA for the CDR3 is TGTGCCAGCAGCTCTAGCGTCCATGAGCAGTTCTTC. Its translation: CASSSSVHEQFF.

The chain couples TRBV7-2 to TRBJ2-5, with D perhaps matching TRBD2 (6 bases). Trimming cost V 6 bases and J 4 bases, with 18 bases left between them. The CDR3 length is 15 residues. The germline V gene has CDR1 SGHTA and CDR2 FQGNSA. The CDR3, as DNA: TGTGCCAGCAGACGAACCGGGACTCTCACAGAGACCCAGTACTTC. Protein sequence: CASRRTGTLTETQYF. The full variable domain, in which reference TRBV7-2 and TRBJ2-5 provide the parts outside the CDR3, is GAGVSQSPSNKVTEKGKDVELRCDPISGHTALYWYRQSLGQGLEFLIYFQGNSAPDKSGLPSDRFSAERTGGSVSTLTIQRTQQEDSAVYLCASRRTGTLTETQYFGPGTRLLVL.

The chain has TRBV6-4 and TRBJ1-1, with TRBD1 as a possible D gene (6 bases). Deletions cut 3 bases from V and 6 bases from J, with 11 bases between. The CDR3 loop spans 13 amino acids. Germline CDR1 and CDR2: MRHNA and SNTAGT. CDR3 DNA: TGTGCCAGCAGTGAAGGGGGAAGTGCTGAAGCTTTCTTT. Translated, it gives CASSEGGSAEAFF.

This chain joins TRBV7-9 and TRBJ1-2; 9 nucleotides line up with TRBD1. CDR3 length: 14 amino acids. CDR1 is SEHNR, CDR2 FQNEAQ, per germline (reference sequence). J lost 5 bases, V lost 5 bases, and 6 bases had no gene match. CDR3 amino acids: CASSRGDREYGYTF. CDR3 sequence (DNA): TGTGCCAGCAGCCGAGGGGACAGGGAGTATGGCTACACCTTC.

This chain joins TRBV7-9 and TRBJ1-4; D unresolved. Trimming stripped 5 bases from V and 6 bases from J, with 10 bases between. The CDR3 totals 13 residues. CDR1 is SEHNR, CDR2 FQNEAQ, per germline (reference sequence). CDR3 sequence (DNA): TGTGCCAGCAGCGATGACAAAGATGAAAAACTGTTTTTT. This translates into CASSDDKDEKLFF.